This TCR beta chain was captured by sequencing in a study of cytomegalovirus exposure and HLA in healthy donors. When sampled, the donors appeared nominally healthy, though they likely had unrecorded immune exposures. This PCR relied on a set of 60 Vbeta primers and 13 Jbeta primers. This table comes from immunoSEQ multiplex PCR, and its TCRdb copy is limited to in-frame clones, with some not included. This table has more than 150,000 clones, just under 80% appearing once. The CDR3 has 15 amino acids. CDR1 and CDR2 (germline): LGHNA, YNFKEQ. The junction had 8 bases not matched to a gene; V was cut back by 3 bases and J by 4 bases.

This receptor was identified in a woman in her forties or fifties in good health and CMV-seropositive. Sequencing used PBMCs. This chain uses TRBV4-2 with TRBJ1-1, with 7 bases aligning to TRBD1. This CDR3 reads CASSQGVTGLTEAFF. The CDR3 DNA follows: TGTGCCAGCAGCCAGGGGGTGACAGGGCTCACTGAAGCTTTCTTT.